These T cell receptor beta chains were read from a single sample in a study of T cell responses to AZD1222 COVID-19 vaccine. Profiled with immunoSEQ multiplex PCR; TCRdb holds only in-frame clones, not every one. The profile shows 100,000 to 140,000 clones, around 91% of them singletons. This specimen consisted of peripheral blood, obtained on day 0 of AZD1222 vaccination. The origin of the receptors is an adult in good health. Each CDR3 is given with its conserved first and last residue. Fields, in order: V gene, J gene, D gene, CDR3 protein. A D gene is named only where the DNA matches it firmly.

>TRBV19|TRBJ2-5|NA
CASSRMLGRVGQETQYF
>TRBV10-3|TRBJ1-5|NA
CAISESAEDNQPQHF
>TRBV27|TRBJ2-3|NA
CASSTYTDTQYF
>TRBV10-2|TRBJ2-2|NA
CASSDWQGNTGELFF
>TRBV7-9|TRBJ2-7|NA
CASSLGPTGLNF
>TRBV4-3|TRBJ2-2|NA
CASSQGVGLTTGELFF
>TRBV5-1|TRBJ2-2|NA
CASSLPVDYTGELFF
>TRBV29-1|TRBJ2-7|NA
CSVELNGKPYEQYF
>TRBV11-1|TRBJ2-5|NA
CASSHNVGVGETQYF
>TRBV7-2|TRBJ1-6|NA
CASSLVGGRSSYNSPLHF
>TRBV5-4|TRBJ1-2|NA
CASSLREEGSGGYTF
>TRBV7-2|TRBJ2-1|NA
CASSLEVGLVGNEQFF
>TRBV7-7|TRBJ2-3|TRBD2
CASSPLLAGGTDTQYF
>TRBV28|TRBJ1-4|NA
CASSLSPREVDEKLFF
>TRBV7-2|TRBJ2-3|NA
CASSLARNTQYF
>TRBV19|TRBJ2-2|NA
CASSDPQGVNTGELFF
>TRBV2|TRBJ1-2|TRBD1
CASRKDRGQVYGYTF
>TRBV3-1/TRBV3-2|TRBJ2-1|TRBD2
CASSPVSSGGAVEQFF
>TRBV7-2|TRBJ2-1|TRBD2
CASSPRGARIGEQFF
>TRBV7-8|TRBJ1-1|NA
CASSLRGGVGTEAFF